The rows below give T cell receptor beta chains drawn from one sample of a study of blood T cell repertoires in COVID-19. Here immunoSEQ multiplex PCR was the method, and the copy in TCRdb shows in-frame clones only, minus some. The repertoire includes some 59,000 clones, 80% to 90% of them detected once, and 1.5% to 2% sits in the top ten. Sequences were obtained from peripheral blood. All receptors derive from a man in his fifties or sixties with acute or convalescent COVID-19. CDR3s include the opening cysteine and the closing phenylalanine or tryptophan. D genes are given only for firm matches. Only part of the rows carry a size: once, few, many, or a class if the clone is expanded.

d_call	v_call	j_call	clone_size	cdr3_nt	cdr3_aa
.	TRBV2	TRBJ1-2	.	TGTGCCAGCAGCGGAGGGCAGGAGCTCTATGGCTACACCTTC	CASSGGQELYGYTF
TRBD1	TRBV30	TRBJ2-1	.	TGTGCCTGGAACAGGGGCGTCGGTAGTGAGCAGTTCTTC	CAWNRGVGSEQFF
.	TRBV5-1	TRBJ2-5	.	TGCGCCAGCAGCTTGAACAGGGGACTCCAAGAGACCCAGTACTTC	CASSLNRGLQETQYF
.	TRBV5-4	TRBJ2-7	once	TGTGCCAGCAGCGATCCCAGGACTTACTACGAGCAGTACTTC	CASSDPRTYYEQYF
TRBD2	TRBV9	TRBJ2-5	.	TGTGCCAGCAGCTCAAATCTAGCGGGGGGACAAGAGACCCAGTACTTC	CASSSNLAGGQETQYF
.	TRBV19	TRBJ1-1	.	TGTGCCAGTAGTATAGCAGGGATGAACACTGAAGCTTTCTTT	CASSIAGMNTEAFF
TRBD1	TRBV15	TRBJ2-7	.	TGTGCCACCTCCGGGCCGGGACAGGGGGCTCGGGAGCAGTACTTC	CATSGPGQGAREQYF
.	TRBV7-3	TRBJ2-1	.	TGTGCCAGCAGTTCCCGGGGTCCCGGGGATGAGCAGTTCTTC	CASSSRGPGDEQFF
.	TRBV11-2	TRBJ2-3	.	TGTGCCAGCAGCGCAACAGTTAGAACAGATGGCACAGATACGCAGTATTTT	CASSATVRTDGTDTQYF
.	TRBV7-9	TRBJ1-1	.	TGTGCCAGCAGCTTTCTCGACGCGGGGGTTAAGGGCCGCGCTTTCTTT	CASSFLDAGVKGRAFF
.	TRBV11-2	TRBJ2-5	.	TGTGCCAGCAGCTTAAGGCGTGGCAGGGGTCAAGAGACCCAGTACTTC	CASSLRRGRGQETQYF
TRBD1	TRBV6-4	TRBJ2-7	few	TGTGCCAGCAGTGACAGGGGACAGCGACTAAGCTCCTACGAGCAGTACTTC	CASSDRGQRLSSYEQYF
.	TRBV10-1	TRBJ2-7	.	TGCGCCAGCAGTACAGGTACGGGCGAGCAGTACTTC	CASSTGTGEQYF
TRBD1	TRBV29-1	TRBJ1-4	.	TGCAGCGTTGAAGGGACAGGGGGAGGGGATGATGAAAAACTGTTTTTT	CSVEGTGGGDDEKLFF
.	TRBV7-9	TRBJ2-3	.	TGTGCCAGCAGCGCCTCCCTGCGGCAGTACACAGATACGCAGTATTTT	CASSASLRQYTDTQYF
TRBD1	TRBV19	TRBJ2-7	.	TGTGCCAGTAGTATAGCTCGAGGTAGGGACAGCGACGTATCATACGAGCAGTACTTC	CASSIARGRDSDVSYEQYF
TRBD1	TRBV19	TRBJ1-5	.	TGTGCCAGTAGTTCATTGACAGGGGGAGGTCGCGATCAGCCCCAGCATTTT	CASSSLTGGGRDQPQHF
TRBD1	TRBV5-8	TRBJ1-6	.	TGTGCCACCCGGGACAGCCTTAATTCACCCCTCCACTTT	CATRDSLNSPLHF
TRBD1	TRBV29-1	TRBJ2-7	.	TGCAGCGTTGAGGACAGGGATGGTGGGTACGAGCAGTACTTC	CSVEDRDGGYEQYF
TRBD2	TRBV6-6	TRBJ2-5	.	TGTGCCAGCAGTTACTCCCGCGGGGGGGTTGCGGAGACCCAGTACTTC	CASSYSRGGVAETQYF
.	TRBV15	TRBJ1-5	.	TGTGCCACCAGCCTTAGGGGATTCCAGCATTTT	CATSLRGFQHF
.	TRBV30	TRBJ2-7	.	TGTGCCTGGGGAGGGGACGAGCAGTACTTC	CAWGGDEQYF
.	TRBV5-1	TRBJ2-3	once	TGCGCCAGCAGCTCCCCCCCCCTAGCGACAGCAGATACGCAGTATTTT	CASSSPPLATADTQYF